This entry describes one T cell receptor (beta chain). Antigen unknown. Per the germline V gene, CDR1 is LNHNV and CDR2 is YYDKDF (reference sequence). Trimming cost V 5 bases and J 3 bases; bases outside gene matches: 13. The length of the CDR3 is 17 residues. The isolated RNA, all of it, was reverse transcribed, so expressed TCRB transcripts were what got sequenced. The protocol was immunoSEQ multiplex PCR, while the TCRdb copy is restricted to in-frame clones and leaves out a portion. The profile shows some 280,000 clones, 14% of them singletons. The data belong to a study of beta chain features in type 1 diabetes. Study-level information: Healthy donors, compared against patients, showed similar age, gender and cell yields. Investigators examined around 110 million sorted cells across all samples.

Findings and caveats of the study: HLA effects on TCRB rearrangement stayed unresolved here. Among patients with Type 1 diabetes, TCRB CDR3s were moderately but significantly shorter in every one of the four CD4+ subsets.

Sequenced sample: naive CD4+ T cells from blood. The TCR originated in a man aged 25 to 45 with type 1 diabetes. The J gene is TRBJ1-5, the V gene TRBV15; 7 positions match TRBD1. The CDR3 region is CATSYRTGASYNQPQHF. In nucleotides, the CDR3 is TGTGCCACCAGCTACCGGACAGGCGCCTCTTACAATCAGCCCCAGCATTTT.